The 29 T cell receptor beta chains presented below share a single source sample, sequenced in a study of shared clonotypes between healthy human individuals. The data were produced by immunoSEQ multiplex PCR, yet TCRdb's version contains in-frame clones alone and is incomplete. In the table there are 550,000 to 750,000 clones, 92% of which are singletons. Only CD45RO-negative cells positively selected for CCR7 counted as naive CD8 cells, so terminally differentiated effector memory CD45RA+ cells were excluded. The sample consisted of naive CD8+ T cells sorted from blood. These receptors originate from a man aged 25-45 years in good health.

The CDR3 coding sequence is TGCGCCAGCAGCCAAGAGCCCTCTTGGTCAAATGAGCAGTTCTTC. This gives the protein CASSQEPSWSNEQFF. The V gene is TRBV4-1, the J gene TRBJ2-1; D remains unclear. The CDR3 length is 15 residues. V lost 0 bases to trimming and J lost 7 bases, with 13 bases between them. Germline V gene sequence: CDR1 MGHRA, CDR2 YSYEKL.

This chain uses TRBV29-1 with TRBJ2-1; possible D gene TRBD2, 8 bases. V lost 0 bases and J 9 bases, leaving 24 bases between the germline ends. CDR3 length: 17 residues. Germline CDR1 reads SQVTM; CDR2 reads ANQGSEA. The DNA of the CDR3 is TGCAGCGTTGAAGACTCGGGGGGGGACAGAATCTTTGGTGAGCAGTTCTTC. Translated, it gives CSVEDSGGDRIFGEQFF.

This clone was counted once. The rearrangement joins TRBV15 to TRBJ2-7; 7 bases line up with TRBD1. J was trimmed by 4 bases and V by 1 base; bases with no gene match: 7. Germline V gives CDR1 LNHNV, CDR2 YYDKDF (reference sequence). The CDR3 length is 15 residues. CDR3 protein: CATSRAFDRDYEQYF. The CDR3 DNA sequence: TGTGCCACCAGCAGAGCTTTTGACAGGGATTACGAGCAGTACTTC.

The V and J genes are TRBV15 and TRBJ2-7, with D possibly being TRBD2 (5 bases). The length of the CDR3 is 15 residues. Germline assignment: CDR1 LNHNV and CDR2 YYDKDF (reference sequence). V dropped 4 bases and J dropped 1 base, with 14 bases sitting between them. The CDR3 sequence is CATSKEVFSSYEQYF. The CDR3 nucleotides read TGTGCCACCAGCAAGGAGGTTTTCTCTTCCTACGAGCAGTACTTC.

This sequence joins TRBV25-1 and TRBJ2-5; 11 bases fit TRBD1. V was pared by 4 bases and J by 5 bases, with 12 bases of the junction left unmatched. Germline CDR1 and CDR2: MGHDK and SYGVNS. This CDR3 region has 17 residues. The DNA for the CDR3 is TGTGCCAGCAGTGTCAGAGAGGACAGGGGGCTCGGGGAGACCCAGTACTTC. This gives the protein CASSVREDRGLGETQYF.

The CDR3 here is CASSPGLAEPSTDTQYF. The CDR3, as DNA: TGTGCCAGCAGCCCGGGACTAGCGGAGCCTAGCACAGATACGCAGTATTTT. V and J are TRBV7-9 and TRBJ2-3, with TRBD2 identical over 11 bases. V shed 5 bases and J 0 bases; nucleotides not matched to a gene: 7. This CDR3 spans 17 amino acids. Germline lookup yields CDR1 SEHNR and CDR2 FQNEAQ (reference sequence).

This rearrangement joins TRBV19 to TRBJ1-5; D uncertain. The CDR3 extends over 15 amino acids. V dropped 5 bases and J dropped 5 bases, with 16 bases sitting between them. Germline CDR1 is LNHDA and CDR2 is SQIVND (reference sequence). The CDR3 spells CASSPSSVGYQPQHF. The CDR3, as DNA: TGTGCCAGTAGTCCGTCTTCGGTCGGTTATCAGCCCCAGCATTTT.

J is TRBJ2-3 and V is TRBV5-4; 11 bases align to TRBD2. This CDR3 has 15 residues. Germline CDR1 reads SGHNT; CDR2 reads YYREEE (reference sequence). V lost 0 bases, J lost 4 bases, and 1 base stayed unmatched. The CDR3 loop reads CASSLALAGADTQYF. CDR3 DNA: TGTGCCAGCAGCTTGGCACTAGCGGGAGCAGATACGCAGTATTTT.

This clone was picked up one time. The V gene is TRBV15, the J gene TRBJ2-1; 8 bases are shared with TRBD2. The length of the CDR3 is 15 residues. V was pared by 1 base and J by 4 bases, with 3 bases of the junction left unmatched. Germline lookup yields CDR1 LNHNV and CDR2 YYDKDF (reference sequence). The CDR3 region has the DNA TGTGCCACCAGCAGAGTGGGACTAGGATACAATGAGCAGTTCTTC. Protein product: CATSRVGLGYNEQFF.

The chain uses TRBV29-1 and TRBJ2-5, with D possibly being TRBD1 (6 bases). V was shortened by 3 bases and J by 1 base, with 9 bases between the two germline ends. This CDR3 has 13 residues. The germline V gene encodes CDR1 SQVTM and CDR2 ANQGSEA. DNA for the CDR3: TGCAGCGTTGATCGGGACATCCAAGAGACCCAGTACTTC. Its translation: CSVDRDIQETQYF.

J is TRBJ1-1 and V is TRBV2; TRBD1 aligns across 8 bases. V gave up 6 bases and J gave up 7 bases; unmatched junction bases: 7. Germline loops: CDR1 SNHLY, CDR2 FYNNEI. CDR3 length equals 13 residues. The CDR3 sequence: CASSESTGDEAFF. CDR3 bases: TGTGCCAGCAGCGAGTCGACAGGGGATGAAGCTTTCTTT.

The genes are TRBV7-8 and TRBJ2-7, with D uncertain. The germline V and J ends were trimmed by 0 bases and 10 bases, with 19 bases remaining between them. This CDR3 region has 15 residues. Germline V gene lookup returns CDR1 SGHVS and CDR2 FQNEAQ. Written as DNA, the CDR3 is TGTGCCAGCAGCTTAGCCGGACCGCCTAGACCCTTCCAGTACTTC. Its translation: CASSLAGPPRPFQYF.

The chain is built from TRBV5-1 and TRBJ2-7, with 7 bases that match TRBD1. Germline V gene sequence: CDR1 SGHRS, CDR2 YFSETQ. The V gene end was trimmed by 2 bases and the J gene end by 6 bases; junction bases not matched to a gene: 8. The CDR3 totals 14 residues. In DNA, the CDR3 is TGCGCCAGCAGCTTTGTGACAGGGCTTCCCGAGCAGTACTTC. Translation gives CASSFVTGLPEQYF.

About this clone: Additional DNA sequences in this sample encode the identical CDR3. The chain is built from TRBV2 and TRBJ2-7, with 8 bases matching TRBD2. Germline CDR1 is SNHLY and CDR2 is FYNNEI. This CDR3 comprises 13 residues. The V gene end was trimmed by 3 bases and the J gene end by 2 bases; junction bases not matched to a gene: 0. This CDR3 reads CASSERGAYEQYF. CDR3 sequence (DNA): TGTGCCAGCAGTGAGCGGGGGGCCTACGAGCAGTACTTC.

CDR3 in amino acids: CASSLLIYHSRDRGYNEQFF. CDR3 coding DNA: TGTGCCAGCAGTTTACTCATTTATCATAGCAGGGACAGGGGCTACAATGAGCAGTTCTTC. The chain is built from TRBV28 and TRBJ2-1; TRBD1 agrees at 10 bases. Germline CDR1 and CDR2: MDHEN and SYDVKM. Trimming at V came to 2 bases and at J to 3 bases, leaving 16 bases not matched to a gene. CDR3 length: 20 residues.

Concerning this clone: One junction end disagrees with the germline gene, perhaps due to a read error. This chain joins TRBV10-1 and TRBJ2-3; 9 bases are a match to TRBD1. The CDR3 has 12 amino acids. Germline V gives CDR1 WNHNN, CDR2 SYGVQD (reference sequence). The chain's CDR3 is CASSMGQGDPWF. The CDR3, as DNA: TGCGCCAGCAGTATGGGACAGGGAGATCCATGGTTT.

This clone was seen just once. V gene TRBV7-9 combines with J gene TRBJ2-1; 7 bases line up with TRBD2. The CDR3 runs 16 residues. V shed 3 bases and J 7 bases; nucleotides not matched to a gene: 12. From germline, CDR1 is SEHNR and CDR2 FQNEAQ (reference sequence). The CDR3 DNA reads as TGTGCCAGCAGCTTCTCCGGTGGCGGGAGAAGGAATGAGCAGTTCTTC. Residues: CASSFSGGGRRNEQFF.

Of note for this clone: This CDR3 is also generated by other DNA sequences in the sample. The CDR3 DNA follows: TGTGCCAGCAGCTTAGCTGCGAATGAGCAGTTCTTC. It is translated as CASSLAANEQFF. This sequence joins TRBV11-2 and TRBJ2-1; D unclear. Trimming removed 1 base from V and 7 bases from J, with 5 bases in between. CDR3 length equals 12 residues. Germline CDR1 reads SGHAT; CDR2 reads FQNNGV.

V and J are TRBV7-9 and TRBJ2-5, with no clear D. The CDR3 totals 12 residues. The germline V gene has CDR1 SEHNR and CDR2 FQNEAQ (reference sequence). Deletions cut 6 bases from V and 5 bases from J, with 10 bases between. CDR3 loop: CASRLTTETQYF. In DNA form, the CDR3 reads TGTGCCAGCAGATTAACGACTGAGACCCAGTACTTC.

CDR3 residues: CASSYYTGELFF. Written as DNA, the CDR3 is TGTGCCAGCAGCTACTACACCGGGGAGCTGTTTTTT. The chain combines TRBV7-9 with TRBJ2-2; D call uncertain. Looked up from germline, CDR1 is SEHNR and CDR2 is FQNEAQ (reference sequence). CDR3 size: 12 residues. The V end was cut by 4 bases, the J end by 3 bases, with 3 bases between.

The V gene is TRBV29-1, the J gene TRBJ2-2; 7 bases map to TRBD1. J lost 6 bases, V lost 6 bases, and 10 bases had no gene match. Germline values: CDR1 SQVTM, CDR2 ANQGSEA. CDR3 length equals 14 residues. This CDR3 is CSVQATGAAGELFF. The CDR3 coding sequence is TGCAGCGTCCAAGCTACAGGGGCCGCCGGGGAGCTGTTTTTT.

V and J are TRBV9 and TRBJ2-1; 14 bases match TRBD2. Germline CDR1 and CDR2: SGDLS and YYNGEE. The V and J ends lost 3 bases and 10 bases, in that order; junction bases with no gene match: 6. This CDR3 has 15 amino acids. CDR3 sequence (DNA): TGTGCCAGCAGCGAGGGGACTAGCGGGAGTAGGGAGCAGTTCTTC. Protein sequence: CASSEGTSGSREQFF.

The chain couples TRBV10-3 to TRBJ1-1, with 7 bases that match TRBD1. J gave up 7 bases and V 3 bases, and 8 bases lay outside the gene matches. The CDR3 sequence is 14 residues long. From germline, CDR1 is ENHRY and CDR2 SYGVKD. DNA for the CDR3: TGTGCCATCAGTGACGAGGACAGGTCAATTGAAGCTTTCTTT. Translation: CAISDEDRSIEAFF.

The chain is built from TRBV7-6 and TRBJ2-7, with 9 bases fitting TRBD2. J lost 3 bases, V lost 5 bases, and 8 bases had no gene match. CDR3 length: 15 residues. Germline CDR1 is SGHVS and CDR2 is FNYEAQ. The CDR3 DNA follows: TGTGCCAGCAGCATCCGACTAGCGGTGGGCTACGAGCAGTACTTC. Protein product: CASSIRLAVGYEQYF.

The chain is built from TRBV4-1 and TRBJ2-7; 9 bases map to TRBD2. V trimming: 5 bases; J trimming: 7 bases; junction bases outside the gene matches: 12. Looked up from germline, CDR1 is MGHRA and CDR2 is YSYEKL. This CDR3 spans 15 amino acids. The CDR3 spells CASSYRVAGAWEQYF. CDR3 sequence (DNA): TGCGCCAGCAGCTACAGAGTAGCGGGAGCCTGGGAGCAGTACTTC.

J is TRBJ1-5 and V is TRBV7-9; perhaps TRBD1 as D (6 bases). This CDR3 comprises 16 residues. CDR1 is SEHNR and CDR2 is FQNEAQ in the germline V gene (reference sequence). V shed 6 bases and J shed 6 bases, with 21 bases lying between them. In DNA form, the CDR3 reads TGTGCCAGCAGTTGGGACCGGGACATAGATCCTCAGCCCCAGCATTTT. Translation gives CASSWDRDIDPQPQHF.

The chain has TRBV19 and TRBJ1-2; 9 nucleotides agree with TRBD1. In germline, CDR1 is LNHDA, CDR2 SQIVND (reference sequence). The CDR3 extends over 14 amino acids. V dropped 5 bases and J dropped 7; count of bases not matched to a gene: 8. The CDR3 here is CASSLTGGASGYTF. CDR3 coding DNA: TGTGCCAGTAGTCTCACAGGGGGCGCTTCTGGCTACACCTTC.

The chain uses TRBV28 and TRBJ2-7; 9 nucleotides line up with TRBD2. This CDR3 is built from 17 residues. The V and J ends lost 5 bases and 1 base, in that order; junction bases with no gene match: 12. Germline V lookup: CDR1 MDHEN, CDR2 SYDVKM. CDR3 sequence (DNA): TGTGCCAGCAGTCCGGCGGCTAGCGGGATAGTTTCCTACGAGCAGTACTTC. This sequence encodes CASSPAASGIVSYEQYF. Variable domain in full (rest from reference TRBV28 and TRBJ2-7): DVKVTQSSRYLVKRTGEKVFLECVQDMDHENMFWYRQDPGLGLRLIYFSYDVKMKEKGDIPEGYSVSREKKERFSLILESASTNQTSMYLCASSPAASGIVSYEQYFGPGTRLTVT.

The table lists this clone with a few counts. The chain combines TRBV5-5 with TRBJ2-2; 7 bases are shared with TRBD1. CDR3 length equals 14 residues. The V and J ends lost 5 bases and 1 base, in that order; junction bases with no gene match: 2. CDR1 and CDR2 from the germline V gene are SGHKS and YYEKEE (reference sequence). The CDR3 protein is CASRWTGNTGELFF. CDR3 nucleotides: TGTGCCAGCAGATGGACAGGGAACACCGGGGAGCTGTTTTTT.